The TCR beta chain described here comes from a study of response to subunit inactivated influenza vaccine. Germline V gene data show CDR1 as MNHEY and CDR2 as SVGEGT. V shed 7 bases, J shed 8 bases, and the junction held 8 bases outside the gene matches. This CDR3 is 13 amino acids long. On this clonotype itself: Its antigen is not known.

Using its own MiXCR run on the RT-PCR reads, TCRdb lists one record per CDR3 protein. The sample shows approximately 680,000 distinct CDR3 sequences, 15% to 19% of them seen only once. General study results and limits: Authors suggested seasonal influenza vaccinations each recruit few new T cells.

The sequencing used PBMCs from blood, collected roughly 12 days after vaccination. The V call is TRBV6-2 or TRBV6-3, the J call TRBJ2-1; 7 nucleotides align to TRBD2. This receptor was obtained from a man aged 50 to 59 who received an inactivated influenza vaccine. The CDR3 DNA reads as TGTGCCAGCAAGAGACTAGCTCTCGATGAGCAGTTCTTC. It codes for CASKRLALDEQFF.